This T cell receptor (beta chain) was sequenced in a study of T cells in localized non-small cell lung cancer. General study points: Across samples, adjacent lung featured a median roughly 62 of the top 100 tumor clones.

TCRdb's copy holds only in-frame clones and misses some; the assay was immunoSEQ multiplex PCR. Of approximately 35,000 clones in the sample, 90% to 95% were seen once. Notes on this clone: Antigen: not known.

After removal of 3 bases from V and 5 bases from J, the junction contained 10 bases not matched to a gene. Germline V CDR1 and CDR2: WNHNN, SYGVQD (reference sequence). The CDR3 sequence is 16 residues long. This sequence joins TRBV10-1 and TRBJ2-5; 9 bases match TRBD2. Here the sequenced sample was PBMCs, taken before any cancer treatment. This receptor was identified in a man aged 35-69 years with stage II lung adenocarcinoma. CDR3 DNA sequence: TGCGCCAGCAGTGACGGGCTAGCGGGATCTCGGGAGACCCAGTACTTC. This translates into CASSDGLAGSRETQYF.